Listed below are T cell receptor beta chains from one sample, sequenced in a study of blood T cell repertoires in COVID-19. Produced via immunoSEQ multiplex PCR; TCRdb's table is partial and in-frame only. Among 250,000 or so clones listed, roughly 89% were seen once. Input material: peripheral blood. The receptors originated from a woman in her sixties or seventies with COVID-19, enrolled during active disease. Both conserved end residues are part of each CDR3. The D gene is left open where the match is weak. Part of the rows lack a size; the others show once, few, many or a class for expanded clones.

CDR3	DNA	J	size	length	V	D
CASSPRNEKLFF	TGTGCCAGCTCACCCCGGAATGAAAAACTGTTTTTT	TRBJ1-4	NA	12	TRBV18	NA
CAIRPGADEKLFF	TGTGCCATCAGGCCAGGGGCTGATGAAAAACTGTTTTTT	TRBJ1-4	NA	13	TRBV10-3	NA
CASAVGALTGYTF	TGTGCCAGTGCGGTGGGGGCGTTGACCGGCTACACCTTC	TRBJ1-2	NA	13	TRBV6-5	NA
CASSLGGTDPSGNTIYF	TGCGCCAGCAGCTTGGGAGGGACAGATCCCTCTGGAAACACCATATATTTT	TRBJ1-3	NA	17	TRBV5-1	TRBD1
CASSWTGTPTRQYF	TGTGCCAGCAGCTGGACAGGGACCCCTACGAGGCAGTACTTC	TRBJ2-7	once	14	TRBV11-3	TRBD1
CASSLWTGNNEQFF	TGCGCCAGCAGCTTGTGGACTGGAAACAATGAGCAGTTCTTC	TRBJ2-1	NA	14	TRBV5-1	NA
CASSLAVSGSVDGYTF	TGCGCCAGCAGCTTGGCCGTCAGCGGATCAGTGGATGGCTACACCTTC	TRBJ1-2	NA	16	TRBV5-1	NA
CASDAGQGLSSPLHF	TGTGCCAGCGATGCGGGACAGGGACTTAGTTCACCCCTCCACTTT	TRBJ1-6	NA	15	TRBV21-1	NA
CASSFSGVEQYF	TGTGCCAGCAGCTTTTCAGGGGTCGAGCAGTACTTC	TRBJ2-7	NA	12	TRBV7-9	NA
CASSQDLWGQNNYGYTF	TGTGCCAGCAGCCAAGATCTGTGGGGACAGAATAACTATGGCTACACCTTC	TRBJ1-2	NA	17	TRBV3-1/TRBV3-2	TRBD1
CASSLDRERGYTF	TGCGCCAGCAGCTTGGACAGGGAGAGAGGCTACACCTTC	TRBJ1-2	NA	13	TRBV5-1	NA
CASSYFLAGGTDTQYF	TGTGCCAGCAGTTACTTCCTAGCAGGAGGGACAGATACGCAGTATTTT	TRBJ2-3	NA	16	TRBV6-2/TRBV6-3	NA
CATSAPTGETGNTIYF	TGTGCCACCAGCGCCCCGACAGGGGAAACAGGAAACACCATATATTTT	TRBJ1-3	few	16	TRBV15	TRBD1
CASSLGSAGNTIYF	TGCGCCAGCAGCCTGGGTTCGGCTGGAAACACCATATATTTT	TRBJ1-3	NA	14	TRBV5-1	NA
CASSQVWANSPLHF	TGTGCCAGCAGCCAAGTCTGGGCTAATTCACCCCTCCACTTT	TRBJ1-6	NA	14	TRBV14	NA
CASSLSAGGPDTGELFF	TGCGCCAGCAGCTTATCAGCGGGGGGGCCGGACACCGGGGAGCTGTTTTTT	TRBJ2-2	NA	17	TRBV5-1	TRBD2
CASSQGMGVRNQPQHF	TGTGCCAGCAGCCAAGGGATGGGAGTTCGCAATCAGCCCCAGCATTTT	TRBJ1-5	few	16	TRBV3-1/TRBV3-2	NA
CASSLVSWNTGELFF	TGTGCCAGCAGCTTAGTCTCCTGGAACACCGGGGAGCTGTTTTTT	TRBJ2-2	NA	15	TRBV7-2	NA
CASSLGVRGDTQYF	TGCGCCAGCAGCTTGGGGGTCCGGGGGGATACGCAGTATTTT	TRBJ2-3	NA	14	TRBV5-1	NA
CASRDGLAGLSSYEQYF	TGCGCCAGCAGGGACGGACTAGCGGGGTTGAGCTCCTACGAGCAGTACTTC	TRBJ2-7	NA	17	TRBV5-1	TRBD2
CASSLDRDFSGNTIYF	TGTGCCAGCAGCTTAGATCGCGATTTCTCTGGAAACACCATATATTTT	TRBJ1-3	few	16	TRBV11-2	NA
CASSPGPGVVAGAPYEQYF	TGTGCCAGCAGCCCCGGGCCCGGAGTAGTAGCGGGGGCACCCTACGAGCAGTACTTC	TRBJ2-7	NA	19	TRBV11-3	TRBD2